These T cell receptor beta chains were read from a single sample in a study of siplizumab effects on memory and regulatory T cells. These receptors are not linked to any known antigen. Here immunoSEQ multiplex PCR was the method, and the copy in TCRdb shows in-frame clones only, minus some. This sample has more than 6,500 clones; around 33% occur once, and the top ten carry approximately 15%. The sequenced sample consisted of CFSE-low (dividing) CD8+ T cells sorted from an allogeneic mixed lymphocyte reaction. These receptors all stem from a human donor in good health; the cells came from an allogeneic mixed lymphocyte reaction. The CDR3 runs from the conserved cysteine through the conserved F or W. Each record gives: CDR3 protein, clone size, J gene, V gene. For some rows the clone size is stated as once, few or many, or as a class when expanded; others skip it.

CDR3aa: CSGVGQGDYTF
abundance: medium-sized
j_gene: TRBJ1-2
v_gene: TRBV29-1

CDR3aa: CASSLTPTGANYEQYF
abundance: medium-sized
j_gene: TRBJ2-7
v_gene: TRBV27

CDR3aa: CASSFTDYEQYF
abundance: .
j_gene: TRBJ2-7
v_gene: TRBV5-4

CDR3aa: CASSLGIGGTQPQHF
abundance: medium-sized
j_gene: TRBJ1-5
v_gene: TRBV7-9

CDR3aa: CASRSWEGGLRRDTQYF
abundance: medium-sized
j_gene: TRBJ2-3
v_gene: TRBV27

CDR3aa: CASSSPTGNVRAGELFF
abundance: .
j_gene: TRBJ2-2
v_gene: TRBV7-9

CDR3aa: CAWSADWRDEQYF
abundance: medium-sized
j_gene: TRBJ2-7
v_gene: TRBV30

CDR3aa: CASSLAGLADLYNEQFF
abundance: medium-sized
j_gene: TRBJ2-1
v_gene: TRBV7-8

CDR3aa: CASSLEGRGVGYTF
abundance: few
j_gene: TRBJ1-2
v_gene: TRBV27

CDR3aa: CASSLHRDFYEQYF
abundance: .
j_gene: TRBJ2-7
v_gene: TRBV7-3

CDR3aa: CASSLVRSTDTQYF
abundance: once
j_gene: TRBJ2-3
v_gene: TRBV7-9

CDR3aa: CASSLTAGGYEQFF
abundance: medium-sized
j_gene: TRBJ2-1
v_gene: TRBV27

CDR3aa: CSVHLTSGSSYEQYF
abundance: .
j_gene: TRBJ2-7
v_gene: TRBV29-1

CDR3aa: CASSPGASGYNEQFF
abundance: .
j_gene: TRBJ2-1
v_gene: TRBV7-3

CDR3aa: CASRISSGSWYNEQFF
abundance: .
j_gene: TRBJ2-1
v_gene: TRBV19

CDR3aa: CASSAPGTIYNEQFF
abundance: .
j_gene: TRBJ2-1
v_gene: TRBV5-1

CDR3aa: CASSVVRGETNNEQFF
abundance: medium-sized
j_gene: TRBJ2-1
v_gene: TRBV9

CDR3aa: CASRRGFLAGVLRHEQYF
abundance: few
j_gene: TRBJ2-7
v_gene: TRBV6-4

CDR3aa: CASSATTRGVAFF
abundance: .
j_gene: TRBJ1-1
v_gene: TRBV9

CDR3aa: CAWSVIQGRGETQYF
abundance: few
j_gene: TRBJ2-5
v_gene: TRBV30

CDR3aa: CASSLFAGGSYEQYF
abundance: .
j_gene: TRBJ2-7
v_gene: TRBV11-3

CDR3aa: CASSLWGLAGGPSF
abundance: .
j_gene: TRBJ2-7
v_gene: TRBV27

CDR3aa: CASSHPLGGEKLFF
abundance: .
j_gene: TRBJ1-4
v_gene: TRBV4-1